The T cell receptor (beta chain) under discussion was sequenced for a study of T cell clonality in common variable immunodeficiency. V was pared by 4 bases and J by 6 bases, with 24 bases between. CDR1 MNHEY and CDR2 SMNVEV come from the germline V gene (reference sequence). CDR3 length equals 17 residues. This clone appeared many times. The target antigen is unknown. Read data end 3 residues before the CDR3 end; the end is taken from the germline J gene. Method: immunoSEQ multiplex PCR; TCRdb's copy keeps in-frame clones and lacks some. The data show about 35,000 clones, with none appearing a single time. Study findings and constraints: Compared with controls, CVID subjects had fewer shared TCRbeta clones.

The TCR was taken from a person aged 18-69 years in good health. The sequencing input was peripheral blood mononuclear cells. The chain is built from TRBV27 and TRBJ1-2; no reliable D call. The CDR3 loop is CASSSLGSVPLPNGYTF. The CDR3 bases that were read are TGTGCCAGCAGTTCACTCGGGTCGGTCCCCCTCCCTAATGGC.